Listed here are 26 T cell receptor beta chains from one sample, sequenced in a study of shared clonotypes between healthy human individuals (dated by TCRdb to the early 2020s). Libraries were made using the immunoSEQ multiplex PCR assay. In TCRdb, the immuneACCESS table is reduced to in-frame sequences with V and J assigned. These tables do not hold every clone; where another copy was compared, an unresolved V gene accounts for under half, and the others remain unexplained. The sample table holds roughly 2,000,000 clones, of which just over 90% were seen once. Of the sample, around 1.7% is held by the ten largest clones. For the CD8 naive samples, CD45RO-negative cells were positively selected for CCR7, yielding a CD45RA+CCR7+ population from which TemRA cells were excluded. The specimen sequenced was naive CD8+ T cells from PBMCs. The meaning of the sample's cell subset or site label: CD45RA+CCR7+. The receptors originated from a man aged 18 to 35 in good health. Some clones in this sample may be carry-over from other donors' samples.

This chain links TRBV27 with TRBJ2-7, with 10 bases lining up with TRBD2. The germline CDR1 and CDR2 sequences are MNHEY and SMNVEV (reference sequence). The trim removed 4 bases at V and 7 bases at J, leaving 7 bases unmatched. The CDR3 has 14 residues. The CDR3 region is CASSSLAGAREQYF. In nucleotides, the CDR3 is TGTGCCAGCAGTTCCCTAGCGGGAGCTCGGGAGCAGTACTTC.

The V call is TRBV11-2, the J call TRBJ2-1, with TRBD2 as a possible D gene (6 bases). Trimming pared 5 bases from V and 0 bases from J, leaving 17 bases between. Germline V gene sequence: CDR1 SGHAT, CDR2 FQNNGV. The CDR3 is 17 residues long. CDR3 region: CASSPGGGTFSYNEQFF. The CDR3 DNA reads as TGTGCCAGCAGCCCGGGCGGCGGGACTTTCTCCTACAATGAGCAGTTCTTC. The complete variable domain, with remaining parts taken from reference TRBV11-2 and TRBJ2-1, reads EAGVAQSPRYKIIEKRQSVAFWCNPISGHATLYWYQQILGQGPKLLIQFQNNGVVDDSQLPKDRFSAERLKGVDSTLKIQPAKLEDSAVYLCASSPGGGTFSYNEQFFGPGTRLTVL.

This clone was found once. The chain couples TRBV6-5 to TRBJ2-3; possibly TRBD1 for D (5 bases). CDR3 length equals 14 residues. The ends were cut back, 5 bases at V and 2 bases at J, with 11 bases in the middle. The germline CDR1 and CDR2 sequences are MNHEY and SVGAGI. The CDR3 spells CASSPREYTDTQYF. In DNA, the CDR3 is TGTGCCAGCAGTCCCAGGGAATACACAGATACGCAGTATTTT.

The chain joins TRBV4-3 to TRBJ2-1, with D possibly being TRBD1 or TRBD2 (5 bases each). Trimming took off 4 bases at V and 7 bases at J, with 17 bases between the two ends. The germline V gene has CDR1 LGHNA and CDR2 YSLEER. The CDR3 covers 15 residues. The CDR3 region is CASSPQRGLTNEQFF. The CDR3 DNA follows: TGCGCCAGCAGCCCCCAGAGGGGCCTTACGAATGAGCAGTTCTTC.

This clone was observed once. The chain is built from TRBV28 and TRBJ2-1; D gene unclear. CDR3 length equals 16 residues. CDR1 and CDR2 (germline): MDHEN, SYDVKM. Trimming took off 1 base at V and 0 bases at J, with 10 bases between the two ends. The CDR3: CASSLSARISYNEQFF. DNA of the CDR3: TGTGCCAGCAGTTTATCCGCCAGGATCTCCTACAATGAGCAGTTCTTC.

This clone was counted a single time. Different DNA sequences within this sample yield the same CDR3. The chain has TRBV15 and TRBJ2-7, with 7 bases identical to TRBD2. Germline lookup yields CDR1 LNHNV and CDR2 YYDKDF (reference sequence). Trimming removed 1 base from V and 4 bases from J; junction bases left unmatched: 7. CDR3 length: 15 amino acids. The CDR3 protein is CATSRGTGGLYEQYF. The CDR3 DNA is TGTGCCACCAGCAGAGGTACGGGGGGATTGTACGAGCAGTACTTC. Together with reference TRBV15 and TRBJ2-7, the CDR3 gives the full variable domain: DAMVIQNPRYQVTQFGKPVTLSCSQTLNHNVMYWYQQKSSQAPKLLFHYYDKDFNNEADTPDNFQSRRPNTSFCFLDIRSPGLGDTAMYLCATSRGTGGLYEQYFGPGTRLTVT.

The chain uses TRBV6-6 and TRBJ1-2; D is unresolved. Germline CDR1 and CDR2: MNHNY and SVGAGI (reference sequence). The length of the CDR3 is 14 residues. V lost 8 bases, J lost 4 bases, and 17 bases lay in between. In DNA, the CDR3 is TGTGCCAGCGGCCCCAGCCAGTCCCTCTATGGCTACACCTTC. Residues: CASGPSQSLYGYTF.

V and J are TRBV4-1 and TRBJ2-1; a possible D gene is TRBD2 (5 bases). CDR1 and CDR2 from the germline V gene are MGHRA and YSYEKL. Trimming cost V 4 bases and J 5 bases, with 9 bases left between them. The CDR3 has 13 amino acids. The DNA for the CDR3 is TGCGCCAGCAGCCTAGCGACCAACAATGAGCAGTTCTTC. Its protein is CASSLATNNEQFF.

This chain links TRBV30 with TRBJ2-7, with D uncertain. Per the germline V gene, CDR1 is GTSNPN and CDR2 is SVGIG (reference sequence). V was trimmed by 0 bases and J by 2 bases, leaving 5 bases between them. This CDR3 is 12 amino acids long. This chain's CDR3 is CAWSVWPYEQYF. Written as DNA, the CDR3 is TGTGCCTGGAGTGTTTGGCCCTACGAGCAGTACTTC. The complete variable domain, with remaining parts taken from reference TRBV30 and TRBJ2-7, reads SQTIHQWPATLVQPVGSPLSLECTVEGTSNPNLYWYRQAAGRGLQLLFYSVGIGQISSEVPQNLSASRPQDRQFILSSKKLLLSDSGFYLCAWSVWPYEQYFGPGTRLTVT.

This clone was counted a single time. The CDR3 here is CASSLVVAGGNEQFF. In nucleotides, the CDR3 is TGTGCCAGCAGCTTAGTGGTAGCGGGGGGCAATGAGCAGTTCTTC. The gene calls are TRBV7-7 and TRBJ2-1; 10 bases fit TRBD2. The V and J ends lost 1 base and 6 bases, in that order; junction bases with no gene match: 3. CDR3 size: 15 residues. In germline, CDR1 is SSHAT, CDR2 FNYEAQ (reference sequence).

Of note for this clone: Other DNA sequences in this specimen translate into the identical CDR3. V gene TRBV9 combines with J gene TRBJ1-1; 7 bases fit TRBD1. Germline V gene lookup returns CDR1 SGDLS and CDR2 YYNGEE. The CDR3 spans 14 residues. The ends lost 4 bases at V and 1 base at J; junction bases unmatched: 4. The CDR3 nucleotides are TGTGCCAGCAGCTCCAGGACAGGGAACACTGAAGCTTTCTTT. The encoded protein is CASSSRTGNTEAFF.

V gene TRBV7-9 combines with J gene TRBJ1-1; D remains ambiguous. This CDR3 is built from 14 residues. The germline V gene has CDR1 SEHNR and CDR2 FQNEAQ (reference sequence). V was shortened by 2 bases and J by 3 bases, with 10 bases between the two germline ends. CDR3 coding DNA: TGTGCCAGCAGCTTAAGAGGTTCGGACACTGAAGCTTTCTTT. Translated, it gives CASSLRGSDTEAFF.

The genes are TRBV14 and TRBJ1-4; D not certain. Trimming pared 6 bases from V and 2 bases from J, leaving 13 bases between. The germline V gene encodes CDR1 SGHDN and CDR2 FVKESK. The CDR3 runs 15 residues. CDR3 sequence: CASSPIRGTNEKLFF. As DNA, the CDR3 is TGTGCCAGCAGTCCCATCCGGGGTACTAATGAAAAACTGTTTTTT.

The genes are TRBV7-9 and TRBJ2-1; 9 bases match TRBD1. The CDR3 contains 13 residues. The germline gives CDR1 SEHNR, CDR2 FQNEAQ (reference sequence). Trimming removed 5 bases from V and 7 bases from J; junction bases left unmatched: 3. In DNA, the CDR3 is TGTGCCAGCAGCGAGACAGGGGGGAATGAGCAGTTCTTC. Translated: CASSETGGNEQFF.

This chain uses TRBV5-6 with TRBJ2-7; D is perhaps TRBD1 (6 bases). From germline, CDR1 is SGHDT and CDR2 YYEEEE. The CDR3 is made up of 15 amino acids. V was pared by 1 base and J by 4 bases, with 15 bases between. CDR3 region: CASSLLGGRGYEQYF. The CDR3 bases are TGTGCCAGCAGCTTGTTAGGGGGTAGGGGATACGAGCAGTACTTC.

The rearrangement links TRBV27 to TRBJ2-4; D unclear. Trimming removed 6 bases from V and 0 bases from J, with 15 bases in between. In germline, CDR1 is MNHEY, CDR2 SMNVEV (reference sequence). The CDR3 length is 16 residues. The CDR3, as DNA: TGTGCCAGCAGGGGAAGGGTGGGATTAGCCAAAAACATTCAGTACTTC. Translated, it gives CASRGRVGLAKNIQYF.

The chain uses TRBV19 and TRBJ2-2; D remains unclear. The CDR3 loop spans 14 amino acids. CDR1 LNHDA and CDR2 SQIVND come from the germline V gene (reference sequence). V lost 6 bases and J 4 bases, leaving 12 bases between the germline ends. The CDR3 sequence: CASSPGQFTGELFF. The CDR3 DNA follows: TGTGCCAGTAGCCCAGGTCAGTTCACCGGGGAGCTGTTTTTT.

V is TRBV7-9 and J is TRBJ1-1; D remains unclear. The CDR3 is 15 amino acids. The V gene's germline CDR1 is SEHNR and CDR2 FQNEAQ (reference sequence). V lost 5 bases and J 0 bases, leaving 13 bases between the germline ends. CDR3 sequence: CASSGWTDMNTEAFF. As DNA, the CDR3 is TGTGCCAGCAGCGGGTGGACCGATATGAACACTGAAGCTTTCTTT.

Notes on this clone: Other DNA sequences in this sample translate to the same CDR3. This chain links TRBV7-9 with TRBJ1-2; D might be TRBD1 (5 bases). The CDR3 runs 12 residues. V was pared by 4 bases and J by 4 bases, with 7 bases between. Per germline, CDR1 SEHNR and CDR2 FQNEAQ (reference sequence). The CDR3 coding sequence is TGTGCCAGCAGCTCAGGGATCTATGGCTACACCTTC. Encoded protein: CASSSGIYGYTF.

The chain has TRBV4-1 and TRBJ2-5; D tentatively reads TRBD1 or TRBD2 (5 bases each). The CDR3 extends over 22 amino acids. Trimming cost V 1 base and J 4 bases, with 34 bases left between them. Germline V gene lookup returns CDR1 MGHRA and CDR2 YSYEKL. The DNA for the CDR3 is TGCGCCAGCAGCCAAGGGGGATACAACCGGGACGTCGGCTCAAGGGGAGCAGAGACCCAGTACTTC. This codes for CASSQGGYNRDVGSRGAETQYF.

This clone was seen only once. The rearrangement links TRBV10-2 to TRBJ2-2; D remains ambiguous. The CDR3 covers 11 residues. V shed 4 bases and J shed 6 bases, with 3 bases lying between them. The germline CDR1 and CDR2 sequences are WSHSY and SAAADI. CDR3 in amino acids: CASSVSGELFF. CDR3 coding DNA: TGCGCCAGCAGTGTTTCCGGGGAGCTGTTTTTT.

This chain connects TRBV5-1 to TRBJ2-3; D is ambiguous. Trimming removed 0 bases from V and 0 bases from J, with 8 bases in between. Germline CDR1 reads SGHRS; CDR2 reads YFSETQ. The CDR3 is 15 amino acids. CDR3 coding DNA: TGCGCCAGCAGCTTGGCAGCGTTTAGCACAGATACGCAGTATTTT. The encoded protein is CASSLAAFSTDTQYF.

The V and J genes are TRBV10-1 and TRBJ2-7; the D is unclear. Trimming cost V 2 bases and J 7 bases, with 15 bases left between them. CDR1 and CDR2 (germline): WNHNN, SYGVQD (reference sequence). This CDR3 is 14 amino acids long. The CDR3 coding sequence is TGCGCCAGCAGTGAGAGCCCTAGTGGTCGGGAGCAGTACTTC. It yields the protein CASSESPSGREQYF.

The chain joins TRBV19 to TRBJ2-1; D remains unclear. This CDR3 comprises 15 residues. Trimming shortened V by 8 bases and J by 2 bases, and 16 bases separated the two germline ends. CDR1 LNHDA and CDR2 SQIVND come from the germline V gene (reference sequence). Written as DNA, the CDR3 is TGTGCCAGTCGCCTTGGATTCTCGACCTACAATGAGCAGTTCTTC. It is translated as CASRLGFSTYNEQFF.

V is TRBV6-9 and J is TRBJ2-2; TRBD1 is a possible D gene (5 bases). V was clipped by 5 bases and J by 7 bases, with 14 bases between them. Germline V gives CDR1 MNHGY, CDR2 SVAAGI. This CDR3 region has 14 residues. The CDR3 loop is CASSATASGGELFF. The CDR3 nucleotides read TGTGCCAGCAGTGCGACAGCTTCGGGCGGGGAGCTGTTTTTT.

The chain couples TRBV4-1 to TRBJ2-5, with TRBD1 matching over 9 bases. The germline V gene encodes CDR1 MGHRA and CDR2 YSYEKL. J lost 5 bases, V lost 1 base, and 11 bases had no gene match. The CDR3 extends over 17 amino acids. CDR3: CASSQVPNRGREETQYF. The CDR3 DNA follows: TGCGCCAGCAGCCAAGTACCTAACAGGGGGCGCGAGGAGACCCAGTACTTC.